This TCR beta chain was recorded in a study of graft-versus-host responses after intestinal transplantation. The wider study: Following induction with anti-thymocyte globulin, all recipients were given tacrolimus and steroids for around three years.

Sequenced by immunoSEQ multiplex PCR; TCRdb stores in-frame clones only, minus some. The table includes some 88,000 clones, about 93% detected once. Study-wide points: Allografts of one patient group, those with graft-donor T cell macrochimerism, had high graft-versus-host to host-versus-graft clonal ratios. Detected in recipient marrow were GvH clones, some of which were first observed in ileum or blood. Researchers found peak circulating GvH clone levels linked to early post-transplant HvG declines.

In germline, CDR1 is MNHEY, CDR2 SMNVEV (reference sequence). With V trimmed by 2 bases and J by 4 bases, 5 bases remained unmatched. There are 17 residues in the CDR3. About this clone: Antigen specificity is unknown.

V usage is TRBV27 and J usage is TRBJ1-4; TRBD1 matches at 12 bases. The sequence was obtained from a human donor who received an intestinal transplant. The specimen comprised unstimulated CD8+ T cells sorted from spleen or lymph node cells, sampled before intestinal transplant. This CDR3 is CASSLGDRGRRNEKLFF. The CDR3 DNA sequence: TGTGCCAGCAGTTTAGGGGACAGGGGGCGGCGTAATGAAAAACTGTTTTTT.